Listed here are 20 T cell receptor beta chains from one sample, sequenced in a study of CD8 T cells in ankylosing spondylitis (dated by TCRdb to about 2017). Findings and caveats that apply to the study as a whole: Blood from ankylosing spondylitis patients appeared to be characterized by a TCR beta motif composed of under 10 highly homologous amino acid variants.

Library method: 5' RACE. Sequencer: Illumina HiSeq 2500. The public reads were reanalyzed by TCRdb: fastp trimming at Q25, MiXCR alignment, in-frame beta chains only. A single entry per CDR3 protein holds the most common genes and DNA from its merged rows. For this sample the table gives about 220,000 distinct CDR3 sequences, of which 7% to 8% were detected only once. Approximately 15% of the sample lies in the top ten. These receptors are not linked to any known antigen. What was sequenced was blood, either unsorted or a sorted T cell fraction (not recorded which). These receptors were taken from a male donor with ankylosing spondylitis.

The genes are TRBV3-1 and TRBJ2-7, with 7 bases identical to TRBD2. J lost 3 bases, V lost 3 bases, and 8 bases had no gene match. This CDR3 is built from 15 residues. Germline V lookup: CDR1 LGHDT, CDR2 YNNKEL (reference sequence). The CDR3 DNA reads TGTGCCAGCAGCCAGGTAAAGGCTAGCGGCTACGAGCAGTACTTC. This sequence encodes CASSQVKASGYEQYF.

This clonotype occurred a few times. Here the CDR3 DNA reads TGTGCCAGCAGCCAAGCCCCGCGGGCAGGGGGCACACACGAGCAGTACTTC. Residues: CASSQAPRAGGTHEQYF. The chain links TRBV3-1 to TRBJ2-7; 8 bases are shared with TRBD1. After removal of 1 base from V and 5 bases from J, the junction contained 13 bases not matched to a gene. Germline V gene sequence: CDR1 LGHDT, CDR2 YNNKEL (reference sequence). The CDR3 sequence is 17 residues long.

The chain combines TRBV25-1 with TRBJ1-2; a weak D match, TRBD1 (6 bases). CDR3 length: 13 amino acids. Trimming removed 4 bases at V and 8 bases at J, with 14 bases between. Germline V gene data show CDR1 as MGHDK and CDR2 as SYGVNS. In DNA, the CDR3 is TGTGCCAGCAGTGCAGACAGGTGGGGAGGCTACACCTTC. It codes for CASSADRWGGYTF.

This clonotype was detected ten times or more. V gene TRBV5-1 combines with J gene TRBJ2-7, with D hard to call. V lost 5 bases and J 1 base, leaving 10 bases between the germline ends. This CDR3 has 13 amino acids. Germline assignment: CDR1 SGHRS and CDR2 YFSETQ. CDR3 DNA sequence: TGCGCCAGCAGAACCACACCATCCTACGAGCAGTACTTC. Its translation: CASRTTPSYEQYF.

Ten or more counts support this clonotype. The rearrangement uses TRBV5-5 and TRBJ2-5; D is uncertain. Trimming stripped 0 bases from V and 3 bases from J, with 21 bases between. Germline V gene sequence: CDR1 SGHKS, CDR2 YYEKEE (reference sequence). CDR3 length: 18 residues. The DNA for the CDR3 is TGTGCCAGCAGCTTGGCACCTCGGTTCGGAATGAAAGAAGAGACCCAGTACTTC. Translated: CASSLAPRFGMKEETQYF. The whole variable domain, remainder taken from reference TRBV5-5 and TRBJ2-5, is DAGVTQSPTHLIKTRGQQVTLRCSPISGHKSVSWYQQVLGQGPQFIFQYYEKEERGRGNFPDRFSARQFPNYSSELNVNALLLGDSALYLCASSLAPRFGMKEETQYFGPGTRLLVL.

This clonotype was observed at least ten times. J is TRBJ2-2 and V is TRBV5-1; D tentatively fits TRBD1 or TRBD2 (5 bases each). The germline CDR1 and CDR2 sequences are SGHRS and YFSETQ. The V and J ends lost 4 bases and 3 bases respectively, with 19 bases between them. CDR3 length equals 17 residues. CDR3 in amino acids: CASSLAGGAVYTGELFF. In DNA, the CDR3 is TGCGCCAGCAGCCTGGCTGGGGGAGCGGTATACACCGGGGAGCTGTTTTTT. The whole variable domain, filled in from reference TRBV5-1 and TRBJ2-2, reads KAGVTQTPRYLIKTRGQQVTLSCSPISGHRSVSWYQQTPGQGLQFLFEYFSETQRNKGNFPGRFSGRQFSNSRSEMNVSTLELGDSALYLCASSLAGGAVYTGELFFGEGSRLTVL.

Only a few counts were recorded for this clonotype. This chain joins TRBV29-1 and TRBJ1-1; tentatively, D is TRBD1 (5 bases). Trimming removed 7 bases at V and 3 bases at J, with 18 bases between. This CDR3 is 14 amino acids long. Germline V lookup: CDR1 SQVTM, CDR2 ANQGSEA. This chain's CDR3 is CSAGLAGVDTEAFF. DNA for the CDR3: TGCAGCGCCGGCCTGGCGGGGGTGGACACTGAAGCTTTCTTT.

This clonotype was seen repeatedly, ten times or more. The chain links TRBV6-1 to TRBJ2-1, with D perhaps TRBD2 (6 bases). The germline CDR1 and CDR2 sequences are MNHNS and SASEGT. Between the trimmed V and J ends, which lost 5 bases and 4 bases, there was a span of 24 bases. The CDR3 loop spans 18 amino acids. CDR3 nucleotides: TGTGCCAGCAGTAATCCCGGGACTCGGCCTTTAGAGTACAATGAGCAGTTCTTC. This translates into CASSNPGTRPLEYNEQFF.

This clonotype was found many times. V usage is TRBV12-3 or TRBV12-4 and J usage is TRBJ2-7; unclear D gene. This CDR3 contains 13 residues. V was trimmed by 5 bases and J by 3 bases, leaving 11 bases between them. CDR3 bases: TGTGCCAGCAGTAATGGGTTGGGCTACGAGCAGTACTTC. It translates to CASSNGLGYEQYF.

This clonotype was found many times. The chain links TRBV15 to TRBJ1-1, with D possibly being TRBD1 (6 bases). CDR1 and CDR2 from the germline V gene are LNHNV and YYDKDF (reference sequence). CDR3 length: 16 amino acids. With 0 bases removed from V and 1 base from J, the gap between germline ends came to 12 bases. CDR3 protein: CATSREGQGTNTEAFF. CDR3 bases: TGTGCCACCAGCAGAGAAGGGCAGGGGACGAACACTGAAGCTTTCTTT.

This clonotype appeared a few times. The chain has TRBV11-2 and TRBJ2-2; D unclear. This CDR3 contains 16 residues. V lost 1 base to trimming and J lost 3 bases, with 12 bases between them. CDR1 and CDR2 from the germline V gene are SGHAT and FQNNGV. CDR3 nucleotides: TGTGCCAGCAGCTTAGTGCTGGGGTTCGACACCGGGGAGCTGTTTTTT. As protein: CASSLVLGFDTGELFF.

In its sample, this clonotype was seen many times. The J gene is TRBJ2-5, the V gene TRBV29-1; perhaps TRBD2 as D (5 bases). The V gene's germline CDR1 is SQVTM and CDR2 ANQGSEA. V lost 1 base and J 1 base, leaving 13 bases between the germline ends. The CDR3 has 15 amino acids. The CDR3 protein is CSVEGGDGLQETQYF. The CDR3 DNA is TGCAGCGTTGAAGGGGGAGATGGACTCCAAGAGACCCAGTACTTC.

This clonotype was found a few times. CDR3: CASSKFKASGSLNNEQFF. CDR3 DNA sequence: TGTGCCAGCAGCAAATTTAAAGCTAGCGGGAGCCTGAACAATGAGCAGTTCTTC. The chain joins TRBV21-1 to TRBJ2-1; the listed D gene, TRBD2, was not tested against the DNA. TRBV21-1 is annotated as a pseudogene. This CDR3 region has 18 residues.

The V call is TRBV6-1, the J call TRBJ2-1; 12 bases align to TRBD2. CDR1 and CDR2 (germline): MNHNS, SASEGT. The CDR3 has 16 amino acids. V shed 7 bases and J 9 bases; nucleotides not matched to a gene: 13. As DNA, the CDR3 is TGTGCCAGCACTACCCCTAGCGGGAGGGCAATTACTGAGCAGTTCTTC. This gives the protein CASTTPSGRAITEQFF.

The J gene is TRBJ1-5, the V gene TRBV7-9; TRBD1 might be the D (6 bases). CDR3 length equals 14 residues. Germline V gene data show CDR1 as SEHNR and CDR2 as FQNEAQ (reference sequence). The V gene lost 10 bases and the J gene lost 2 bases, with 15 bases spanning the gap. CDR3 sequence: CATDAGGGNQPQHF. For the CDR3, the DNA is TGTGCCACCGACGCCGGGGGCGGCAATCAGCCCCAGCATTTT.

This clonotype showed up just a few times. The CDR3 region is CASSFPLGEAFF. CDR3 nucleotides: TGTGCCAGCAGTTTCCCCCTGGGTGAAGCTTTCTTT. The chain links TRBV28 to TRBJ1-1; D is uncertain. V was cut by 3 bases and J by 7 bases, with 9 bases left in between. Germline V gene data show CDR1 as MDHEN and CDR2 as SYDVKM. The CDR3 loop spans 12 amino acids.

The sample holds many counts of this clonotype. J is TRBJ2-1 and V is TRBV12-3 or TRBV12-4; a possible D gene is TRBD1 (6 bases). This CDR3 is built from 17 residues. V lost 1 base, J lost 0 bases, and 13 bases lay in between. The CDR3 DNA reads TGTGCCAGCAGTTTAGGAGCGGACAGCAGCTCCTACAATGAGCAGTTCTTC. Encoded protein: CASSLGADSSSYNEQFF.

This clonotype was detected ten times or more. The V gene is TRBV2, the J gene TRBJ1-2; 8 nucleotides match TRBD1. This CDR3 contains 14 residues. Germline V lookup: CDR1 SNHLY, CDR2 FYNNEI. Germline trimming cut 5 bases from V and 8 bases from J; bases unmatched to any gene: 10. CDR3 DNA: TGTGCCAGCAGTCCGACAGGGGACGCGAGGGGCTACACCTTC. Protein product: CASSPTGDARGYTF.

This clonotype was detected only a few times. The genes are TRBV4-1 and TRBJ2-4; the match to TRBD2 covers 8 bases. Trimming took 4 bases from V and 1 from J; bases not matched to a gene: 3. Germline values: CDR1 MGHRA, CDR2 YSYEKL. This CDR3 has 15 amino acids. The CDR3 spells CASSPGGRAKNIQYF. The CDR3 bases are TGCGCCAGCAGCCCGGGGGGGCGCGCCAAAAACATTCAGTACTTC.

This clonotype has ten or more counts. The genes are TRBV27 and TRBJ1-4; weak D call: TRBD1 (5 bases). V lost 5 bases, J lost 1 base, and 11 bases lay in between. CDR1 is MNHEY and CDR2 is SMNVEV in the germline V gene (reference sequence). This CDR3 has 15 amino acids. CDR3: CASSGRGGTNEKLFF. CDR3 coding DNA: TGTGCCAGCAGTGGCCGGGGGGGAACTAATGAAAAACTGTTTTTT.